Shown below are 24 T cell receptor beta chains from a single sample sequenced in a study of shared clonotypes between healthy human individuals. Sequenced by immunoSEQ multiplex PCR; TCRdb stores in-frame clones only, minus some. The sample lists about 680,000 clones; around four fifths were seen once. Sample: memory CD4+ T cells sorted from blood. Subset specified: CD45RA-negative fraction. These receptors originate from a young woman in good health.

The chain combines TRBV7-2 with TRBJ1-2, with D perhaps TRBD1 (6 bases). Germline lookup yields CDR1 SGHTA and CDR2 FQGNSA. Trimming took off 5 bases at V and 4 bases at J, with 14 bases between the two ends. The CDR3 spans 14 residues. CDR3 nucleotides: TGTGCCAGCAGCCAACAGGGAGGGGGCTATGGCTACACCTTC. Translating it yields CASSQQGGGYGYTF.

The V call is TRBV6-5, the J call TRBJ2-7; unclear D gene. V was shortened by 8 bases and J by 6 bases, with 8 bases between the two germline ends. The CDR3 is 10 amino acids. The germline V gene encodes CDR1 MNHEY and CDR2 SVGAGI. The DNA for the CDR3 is TGTGCCAGCGGGGTATTCGAGCAGTACTTC. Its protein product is CASGVFEQYF.

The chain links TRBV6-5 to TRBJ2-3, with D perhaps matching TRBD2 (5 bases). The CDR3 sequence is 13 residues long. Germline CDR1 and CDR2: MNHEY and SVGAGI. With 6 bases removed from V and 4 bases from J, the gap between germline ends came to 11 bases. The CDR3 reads CASSNGGPDTQYF. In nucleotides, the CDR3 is TGTGCCAGCAGCAATGGAGGCCCAGATACGCAGTATTTT.

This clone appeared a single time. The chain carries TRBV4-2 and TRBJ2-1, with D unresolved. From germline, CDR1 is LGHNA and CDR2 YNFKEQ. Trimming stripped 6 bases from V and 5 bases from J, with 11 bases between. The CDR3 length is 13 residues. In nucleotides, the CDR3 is TGTGCCAGCAGATTTGAGGCTAACAATGAGCAGTTCTTC. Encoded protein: CASRFEANNEQFF.

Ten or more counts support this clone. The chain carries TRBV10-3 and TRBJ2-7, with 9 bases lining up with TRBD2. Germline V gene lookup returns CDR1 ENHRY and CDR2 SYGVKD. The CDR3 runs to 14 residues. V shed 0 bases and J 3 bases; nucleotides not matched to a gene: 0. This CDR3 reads CAISESREGYEQYF. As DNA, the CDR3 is TGTGCCATCAGTGAGTCGCGGGAGGGCTACGAGCAGTACTTC.

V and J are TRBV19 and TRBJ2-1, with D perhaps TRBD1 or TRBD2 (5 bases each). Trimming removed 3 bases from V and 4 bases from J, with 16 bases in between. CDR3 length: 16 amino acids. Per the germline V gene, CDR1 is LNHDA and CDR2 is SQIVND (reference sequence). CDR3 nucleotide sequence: TGTGCCAGTAGTATGGAGGCCTGGGGCGCGTACAATGAGCAGTTCTTC. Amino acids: CASSMEAWGAYNEQFF.

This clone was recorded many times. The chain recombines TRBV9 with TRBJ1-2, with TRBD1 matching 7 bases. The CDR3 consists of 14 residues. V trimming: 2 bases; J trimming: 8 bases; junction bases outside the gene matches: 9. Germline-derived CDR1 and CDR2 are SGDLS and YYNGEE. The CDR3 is CASSVRDSVLGYTF. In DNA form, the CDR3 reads TGTGCCAGCAGCGTCCGGGACAGCGTCCTGGGCTACACCTTC. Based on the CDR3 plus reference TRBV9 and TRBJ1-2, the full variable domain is DSGVTQTPKHLITATGQRVTLRCSPRSGDLSVYWYQQSLDQGLQFLIQYYNGEERAKGNILERFSAQQFPDLHSELNLSSLELGDSALYFCASSVRDSVLGYTFGSGTRLTVV.

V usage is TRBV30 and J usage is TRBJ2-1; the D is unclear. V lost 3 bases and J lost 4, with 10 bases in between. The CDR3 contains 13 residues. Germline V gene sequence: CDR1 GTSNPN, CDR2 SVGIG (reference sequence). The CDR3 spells CAWSLRPYNEQFF. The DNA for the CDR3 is TGTGCCTGGAGCCTCAGGCCATACAATGAGCAGTTCTTC.

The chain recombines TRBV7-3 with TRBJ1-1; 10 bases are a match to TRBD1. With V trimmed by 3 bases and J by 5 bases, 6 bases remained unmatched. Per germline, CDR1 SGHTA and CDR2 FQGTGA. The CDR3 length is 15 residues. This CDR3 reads CASSLTPGQGTEAFF. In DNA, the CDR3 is TGTGCCAGCAGCTTGACTCCGGGACAGGGGACTGAAGCTTTCTTT.

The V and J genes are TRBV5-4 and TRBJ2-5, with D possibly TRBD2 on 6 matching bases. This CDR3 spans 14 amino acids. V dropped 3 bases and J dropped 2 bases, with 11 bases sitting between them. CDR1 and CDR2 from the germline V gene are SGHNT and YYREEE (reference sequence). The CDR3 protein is CASSSLGGQETQYF. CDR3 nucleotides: TGTGCCAGCAGCTCCCTGGGGGGACAAGAGACCCAGTACTTC.

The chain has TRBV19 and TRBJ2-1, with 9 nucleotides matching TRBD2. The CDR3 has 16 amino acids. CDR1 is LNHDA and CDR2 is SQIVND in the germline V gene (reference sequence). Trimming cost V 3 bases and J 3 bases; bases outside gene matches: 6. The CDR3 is CASSIESGRNYNEQFF. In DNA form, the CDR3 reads TGTGCCAGTAGTATCGAGAGCGGGAGGAACTACAATGAGCAGTTCTTC.

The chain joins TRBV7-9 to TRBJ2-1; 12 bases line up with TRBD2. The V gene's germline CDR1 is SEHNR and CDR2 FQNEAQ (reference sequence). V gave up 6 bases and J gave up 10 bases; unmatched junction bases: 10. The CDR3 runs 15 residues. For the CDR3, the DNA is TGTGCCAGCAGTCAGACTAGCGGGGGTTCCCGGGAGCAGTTCTTC. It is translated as CASSQTSGGSREQFF.

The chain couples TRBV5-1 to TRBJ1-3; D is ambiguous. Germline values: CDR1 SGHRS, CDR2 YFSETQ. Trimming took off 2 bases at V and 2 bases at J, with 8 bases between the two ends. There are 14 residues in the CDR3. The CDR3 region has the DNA TGCGCCAGCAGCTTTTCGGGAGCTGGAAACACCATATATTTT. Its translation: CASSFSGAGNTIYF.

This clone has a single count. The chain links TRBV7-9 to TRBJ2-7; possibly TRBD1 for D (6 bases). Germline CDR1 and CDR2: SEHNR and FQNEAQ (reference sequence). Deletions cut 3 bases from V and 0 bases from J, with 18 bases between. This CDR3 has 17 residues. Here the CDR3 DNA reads TGTGCCAGCAGCTTTGACCGGAAACAACAGGGCTCCTACGAGCAGTACTTC. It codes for CASSFDRKQQGSYEQYF.

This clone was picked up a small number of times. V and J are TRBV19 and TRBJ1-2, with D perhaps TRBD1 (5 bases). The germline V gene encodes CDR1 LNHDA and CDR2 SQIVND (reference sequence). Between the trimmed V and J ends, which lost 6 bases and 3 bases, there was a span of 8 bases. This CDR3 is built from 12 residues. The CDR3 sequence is CASRRDYYGYTF. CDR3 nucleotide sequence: TGTGCCAGTAGGAGGGACTACTATGGCTACACCTTC. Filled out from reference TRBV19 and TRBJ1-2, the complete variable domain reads DGGITQSPKYLFRKEGQNVTLSCEQNLNHDAMYWYRQDPGQGLRLIYYSQIVNDFQKGDIAEGYSVSREKKESFPLTVTSAQKNPTAFYLCASRRDYYGYTFGSGTRLTVV.

Here the CDR3 reads CASRELAGNSYNEQFF. Here the CDR3 DNA reads TGTGCCAGTAGGGAACTAGCGGGAAATTCCTACAATGAGCAGTTCTTC. The V call is TRBV19, the J call TRBJ2-1; 10 nucleotides agree with TRBD2. The trim removed 6 bases at V and 1 base at J, leaving 6 bases unmatched. This CDR3 is 16 amino acids long. CDR1 is LNHDA and CDR2 is SQIVND in the germline V gene (reference sequence).

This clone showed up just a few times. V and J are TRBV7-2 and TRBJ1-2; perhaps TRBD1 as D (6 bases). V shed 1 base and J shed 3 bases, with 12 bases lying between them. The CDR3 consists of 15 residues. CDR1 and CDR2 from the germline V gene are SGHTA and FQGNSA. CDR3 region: CASSLEGQMDYGYTF. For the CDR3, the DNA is TGTGCCAGCAGCTTAGAAGGACAGATGGACTATGGCTACACCTTC.

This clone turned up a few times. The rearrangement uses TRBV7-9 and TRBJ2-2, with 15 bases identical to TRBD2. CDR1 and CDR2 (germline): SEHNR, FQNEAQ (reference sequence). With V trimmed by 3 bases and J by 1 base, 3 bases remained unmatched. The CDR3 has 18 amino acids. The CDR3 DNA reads TGTGCCAGCAGCTTCTGGGGACTAGCGGGAGGGAACACCGGGGAGCTGTTTTTT. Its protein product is CASSFWGLAGGNTGELFF.

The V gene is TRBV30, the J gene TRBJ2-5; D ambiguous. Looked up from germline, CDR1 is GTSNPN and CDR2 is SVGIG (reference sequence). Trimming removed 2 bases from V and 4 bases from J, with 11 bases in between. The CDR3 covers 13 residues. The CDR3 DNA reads TGTGCCTGGAGTCTCAGAGTGGGAGAGACCCAGTACTTC. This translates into CAWSLRVGETQYF.

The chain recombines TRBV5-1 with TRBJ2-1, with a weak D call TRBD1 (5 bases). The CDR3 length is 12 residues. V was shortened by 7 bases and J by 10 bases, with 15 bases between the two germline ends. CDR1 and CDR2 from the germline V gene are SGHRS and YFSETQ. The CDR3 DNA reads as TGCGCCAGCTGGCAAGGGGCCGGGGAGCAGTTCTTC. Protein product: CASWQGAGEQFF.

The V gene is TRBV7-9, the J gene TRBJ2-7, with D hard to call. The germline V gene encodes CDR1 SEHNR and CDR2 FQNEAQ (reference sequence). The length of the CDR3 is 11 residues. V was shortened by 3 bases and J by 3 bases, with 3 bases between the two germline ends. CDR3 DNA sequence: TGTGCCAGCAGCTTTCTCTACGAGCAGTACTTC. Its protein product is CASSFLYEQYF.

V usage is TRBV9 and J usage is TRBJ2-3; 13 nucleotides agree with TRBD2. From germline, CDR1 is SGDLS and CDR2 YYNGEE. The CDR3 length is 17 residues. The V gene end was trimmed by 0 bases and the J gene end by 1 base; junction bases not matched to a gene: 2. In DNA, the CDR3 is TGTGCCAGCAGCGTAGTAGGACTAGCGGGGGGCACAGATACGCAGTATTTT. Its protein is CASSVVGLAGGTDTQYF.

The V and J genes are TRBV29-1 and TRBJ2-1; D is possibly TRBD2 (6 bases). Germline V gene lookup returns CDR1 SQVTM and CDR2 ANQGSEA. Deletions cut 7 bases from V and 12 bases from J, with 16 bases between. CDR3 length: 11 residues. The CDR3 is CSGIGGVRQFF. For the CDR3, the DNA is TGCAGCGGGATCGGGGGAGTAAGGCAGTTCTTC.

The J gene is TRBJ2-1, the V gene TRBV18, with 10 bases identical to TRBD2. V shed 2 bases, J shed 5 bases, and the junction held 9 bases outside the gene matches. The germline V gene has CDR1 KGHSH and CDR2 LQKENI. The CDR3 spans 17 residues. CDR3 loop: CASSPSPGLAENNEQFF. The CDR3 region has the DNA TGTGCCAGCTCACCATCCCCCGGACTAGCGGAAAACAATGAGCAGTTCTTC.